This T cell receptor beta chain emerged from a study of shared clonotypes between healthy human individuals. Findings and caveats of the study: Generally, estimated richness proved larger in naive subsets than it did in memory subsets.

The length of the CDR3 is 11 residues. The V gene lost 4 bases and the J gene lost 9 bases, with 7 bases spanning the gap. Germline-derived CDR1 and CDR2 are SNHLY and FYNNEI. Sorted-subset replicate PCRs used approximately 180 ng of genomic DNA. This amount corresponded to tens of thousands of T cell genomes. The assay was immunoSEQ multiplex PCR, and TCRdb's table has in-frame clones only and misses some. The data contain a few million clones, about 90% of them singletons. For this clone: No antigen is known for it. Other DNA sequences in the same sample also yield this CDR3.

This receptor was obtained from a man younger than 35 in good health. Some clones in this sample may be carry-over from other donors' samples. The sequenced material came from naive CD4+ T cells from PBMCs. The subset was: CD45RA+ positively selected. The chain joins TRBV2 to TRBJ2-1; D call uncertain. CDR3 nucleotides: TGTGCCAGCAGTGGAGGCGTTGAGCAGTTCTTC. This gives the protein CASSGGVEQFF.